The 20 T cell receptor beta chains reported below all come from one sample, sequenced in a study of immune evolution from preneoplasia to lung adenocarcinoma. Clones were read by immunoSEQ multiplex PCR, and TCRdb kept only the in-frame ones, dropping some. The sample gives approximately 4,900 clones, about three quarters of which show up once; about 28% is in the top ten. Sequencing used FFPE normal lung tissue adjacent to the tumor. These receptors were taken from a person between 55 and 69 years old with lung adenocarcinoma.

The chain couples TRBV29-1 to TRBJ2-3; 7 bases are a match to TRBD2. The V segment lost 7 bases and the J segment 1 base; nucleotides outside the gene matches: 5. Germline V gene sequence: CDR1 SQVTM, CDR2 ANQGSEA. The CDR3 contains 13 residues. CDR3 sequence (DNA): TGCAGCGAACGGGGGGTGGGCACAGATACGCAGTATTTT. Amino acids: CSERGVGTDTQYF.

There are a few counts of this clone. The chain has TRBV6-5 and TRBJ2-1; 11 bases line up with TRBD1. The CDR3 loop spans 16 amino acids. Trimming took 1 base from V and 7 from J; bases not matched to a gene: 6. Looked up from germline, CDR1 is MNHEY and CDR2 is SVGAGI. CDR3 coding DNA: TGTGCCAGCAGTTACTTAGGACAGGGGGCTATAAATGAGCAGTTCTTC. Encoded protein: CASSYLGQGAINEQFF.

The chain uses TRBV29-1 and TRBJ2-6, with D possibly matching TRBD1 (7 bases). The germline V gene encodes CDR1 SQVTM and CDR2 ANQGSEA. The CDR3 spans 18 residues. V shed 5 bases and J shed 0 bases, with 20 bases lying between them. The DNA of the CDR3 is TGCAGCGTTTCCGACAGGGACTCCCCAAACTCTGGGGCCAACGTCCTGACTTTC. Protein sequence: CSVSDRDSPNSGANVLTF.

This clone has only a few counts. This sequence joins TRBV10-3 and TRBJ1-2; a weak D match, TRBD1 (5 bases). Looked up from germline, CDR1 is ENHRY and CDR2 is SYGVKD. The germline V and J ends were trimmed by 3 bases and 3 bases, with 11 bases remaining between them. The CDR3 loop spans 14 amino acids. The CDR3 region has the DNA TGTGCCATCAGTGACCCGGGGCGAGACTATGGCTACACCTTC. It codes for CAISDPGRDYGYTF.

J is TRBJ2-7 and V is TRBV9, with 14 positions matching TRBD2. Trimming at V came to 4 bases and at J to 9 bases, leaving 12 bases not matched to a gene. This CDR3 comprises 16 residues. The germline V gene has CDR1 SGDLS and CDR2 YYNGEE. The CDR3 DNA sequence: TGTGCCAGCAGCCCCCGATCGGGACTAGCGGGAGTGGTGCAGTACTTC. The encoded protein is CASSPRSGLAGVVQYF.

Worth noting for this clone: Sequence at one end of the junction differs from germline and may be a read error. The CDR3 spells CDSSPLPGRANPPLHF. The DNA of the CDR3 is TGTGACAGCTCACCGCTCCCGGGACGGGCAAATCCACCCCTCCACTTT. The rearrangement joins TRBV18 to TRBJ1-6; D perhaps matches TRBD1 (5 bases). Germline assignment: CDR1 KGHSH and CDR2 LQKENI. The CDR3 sequence is 16 residues long.

The CDR3: CASSPGTGTGELFF. CDR3 nucleotide sequence: TGTGCCAGCAGCCCCGGGACAGGCACCGGGGAGCTGTTTTTT. J is TRBJ2-2 and V is TRBV11-3; TRBD1 matches 8 bases. This CDR3 contains 14 residues. V dropped 5 bases and J dropped 4; count of bases not matched to a gene: 3. Germline loops: CDR1 SGHNT, CDR2 YENEEA.

V is TRBV19 and J is TRBJ2-2; 13 bases map to TRBD2. There are 16 residues in the CDR3. Germline assignment: CDR1 LNHDA and CDR2 SQIVND (reference sequence). Unmatched junction bases numbered 6, after V lost 6 bases and J lost 5 bases. The CDR3 DNA sequence: TGTGCCAGTAGGCTACTAGCGGGGGGGTTGACCGGGGAGCTGTTTTTT. This sequence encodes CASRLLAGGLTGELFF.

The chain is built from TRBV30 and TRBJ1-2; 7 bases are a match to TRBD1. The CDR3 has 14 residues. The V segment lost 3 bases and the J segment 2 bases; nucleotides outside the gene matches: 6. Germline CDR1 reads GTSNPN; CDR2 reads SVGIG (reference sequence). This CDR3 is CAWSRDSQNYGYTF. Written as DNA, the CDR3 is TGTGCCTGGAGCCGGGACAGCCAAAACTATGGCTACACCTTC.

The gene calls are TRBV11-2 and TRBJ1-1, with 9 bases matching TRBD1. CDR3 length equals 13 residues. CDR1 is SGHAT, CDR2 FQNNGV, per germline. V shed 8 bases, J shed 5 bases, and the junction held 6 bases outside the gene matches. CDR3 nucleotides: TGTGCCAGCCTTATGACAGGGGGTACTGAAGCTTTCTTT. The encoded protein is CASLMTGGTEAFF.

V gene TRBV4-1 combines with J gene TRBJ2-2, with TRBD2 matching over 13 bases. CDR3 length: 15 amino acids. V lost 5 bases to trimming and J lost 6 bases; unmatched junction nucleotides: 3. Germline CDR1 MGHRA, CDR2 YSYEKL. CDR3 bases: TGCGCCAGCAGCGAACTAGCGGGGGGGCCCGGGGAGCTGTTTTTT. It yields the protein CASSELAGGPGELFF.

The chain is built from TRBV2 and TRBJ2-5; TRBD2 aligns across 8 bases. Germline V CDR1 and CDR2: SNHLY, FYNNEI. This CDR3 comprises 15 residues. With V trimmed by 6 bases and J by 0 bases, 6 bases remained unmatched. The CDR3 DNA reads TGTGCCAGCAGCCGAGCGGGGGCTCACCAAGAGACCCAGTACTTC. It yields the protein CASSRAGAHQETQYF.

The J gene is TRBJ1-4, the V gene TRBV4-1; D not resolved. The ends were cut back, 1 base at V and 6 bases at J, with 12 bases in the middle. CDR1 is MGHRA, CDR2 YSYEKL, per germline. The CDR3 contains 15 residues. The CDR3 DNA sequence: TGCGCCAGCAGCCAAGTATCAAAGGTTGATGAAAAACTGTTTTTT. Translation gives CASSQVSKVDEKLFF.

The J gene is TRBJ2-7, the V gene TRBV4-2; possibly TRBD2 for D (7 bases). The CDR3 runs to 15 residues. Germline V gene data show CDR1 as LGHNA and CDR2 as YNFKEQ. V lost 4 bases and J lost 4, with 17 bases in between. The CDR3 region is CASSLSPGGGYEQYF. CDR3 coding DNA: TGTGCCAGCAGCCTCTCCCCGGGGGGCGGGTACGAGCAGTACTTC.

For this clone: The identical CDR3 is also encoded by other nucleotide sequences in the sample. The rearrangement joins TRBV5-1 to TRBJ2-7; 9 nucleotides align to TRBD2. The CDR3 consists of 14 residues. The J segment lost 2 bases and the V segment lost 4 bases, leaving 4 bases of the junction unmatched. CDR1 and CDR2 (germline): SGHRS, YFSETQ. The CDR3 loop reads CASSPAGGAYEQYF. CDR3 bases: TGCGCCAGCAGCCCCGCGGGGGGGGCCTACGAGCAGTACTTC.

The chain couples TRBV28 to TRBJ1-3; a possible D gene is TRBD1 (5 bases). Germline values: CDR1 MDHEN, CDR2 SYDVKM. Between the trimmed V and J ends, which lost 7 bases and 3 bases, there was a span of 10 bases. The CDR3 is made up of 13 amino acids. CDR3 residues: CASKRGSGNTIYF. The CDR3 bases are TGTGCCAGCAAAAGGGGCAGTGGAAACACCATATATTTT.

The rearrangement links TRBV11-1 to TRBJ1-1, with 7 bases that match TRBD1. The CDR3 contains 13 residues. Trimming removed 2 bases from V and 3 bases from J; junction bases left unmatched: 0. Germline CDR1 reads SGHAT; CDR2 reads FQDESV (reference sequence). The CDR3 nucleotides read TGTGCCAGCAGCTTACAGGGGGACACTGAAGCTTTCTTT. It encodes CASSLQGDTEAFF. Based on the CDR3 plus reference TRBV11-1 and TRBJ1-1, the full variable domain is EAEVAQSPRYKITEKSQAVAFWCDPISGHATLYWYRQILGQGPELLVQFQDESVVDDSQLPKDRFSAERLKGVDSTLKIQPAELGDSAMYLCASSLQGDTEAFFGQGTRLTVV.

The chain couples TRBV6-5 to TRBJ2-3, with D perhaps given as TRBD1 or TRBD2 (5 bases each). The CDR3 is 14 amino acids. The V gene lost 10 bases and the J gene lost 0 bases, with 14 bases spanning the gap. CDR1 and CDR2 (germline): MNHEY, SVGAGI. Here the CDR3 reads CATSGPPSTDTQYF. The CDR3 DNA is TGTGCCACATCGGGACCCCCTAGCACAGATACGCAGTATTTT.

J is TRBJ2-7 and V is TRBV10-3; 9 bases fit TRBD1. Germline-derived CDR1 and CDR2 are ENHRY and SYGVKD. The CDR3 runs 14 residues. The ends lost 0 bases at V and 11 bases at J; junction bases unmatched: 8. The chain's CDR3 is CAISESTGTGHEYF. The CDR3 DNA is TGTGCCATCAGTGAGTCCACCGGGACAGGGCACGAGTACTTC.

Only one count was recorded for this clone. The chain is built from TRBV5-1 and TRBJ1-2; D possibly corresponds to TRBD1 (6 bases). The CDR3 loop spans 14 amino acids. The germline V gene has CDR1 SGHRS and CDR2 YFSETQ. V was cut by 1 base and J by 3 bases, with 10 bases left in between. CDR3 loop: CASSLWDTHYGYTF. CDR3 DNA: TGCGCCAGCAGCTTGTGGGACACTCACTATGGCTACACCTTC.